The rows below give T cell receptor beta chains drawn from one sample of a study of beta chain features in type 1 diabetes. This table comes from immunoSEQ multiplex PCR, and its TCRdb copy is limited to in-frame clones, with some not included. The sample lists under 800,000 clones, around a sixth occurring once. The sample consisted of naive CD4+ T cells from blood. Source of these receptors: a man between 18 and 29 years old in good health. Both conserved end residues are part of each CDR3. The D gene is left open where the match is weak. For some rows the clone size is stated as once, few or many, or as a class when expanded; others skip it.

V gene: TRBV6-5
D gene: NA
clone size: NA
J gene: TRBJ1-2
CDR3 protein: CASSAGRSYGYTF
CDR3 DNA: TGTGCCAGCAGCGCGGGACGGAGCTATGGCTACACCTTC

V gene: TRBV18
D gene: NA
clone size: few
J gene: TRBJ2-3
CDR3 protein: CASSPRERGRTDTQYF
CDR3 DNA: TGTGCCAGCTCACCTCGAGAACGGGGGCGCACAGATACGCAGTATTTT

V gene: TRBV19
D gene: NA
clone size: few
J gene: TRBJ1-1
CDR3 protein: CASRYLTRTWNTEAFF
CDR3 DNA: TGTGCCAGTCGTTATCTGACGAGAACTTGGAACACTGAAGCTTTCTTT

V gene: TRBV11-2
D gene: NA
clone size: NA
J gene: TRBJ2-7
CDR3 protein: CASSLDMTIEQYF
CDR3 DNA: TGTGCCAGCAGCTTAGATATGACTATCGAGCAGTACTTC

V gene: TRBV11-1
D gene: NA
clone size: NA
J gene: TRBJ2-5
CDR3 protein: CASSFGWQETQYF
CDR3 DNA: TGTGCCAGCAGCTTTGGCTGGCAAGAGACCCAGTACTTC

V gene: TRBV23-1
D gene: TRBD2
clone size: NA
J gene: TRBJ2-7
CDR3 protein: CASSQSRSSGRAPSSYEQYF
CDR3 DNA: TGCGCCAGCAGTCAATCGCGGTCTAGCGGGAGGGCCCCTAGCTCCTACGAGCAGTACTTC

V gene: TRBV9
D gene: TRBD2
clone size: NA
J gene: TRBJ2-5
CDR3 protein: CASSRTGTSGRETQYF
CDR3 DNA: TGTGCCAGCAGCCGTACCGGGACTAGCGGTCGGGAGACCCAGTACTTC

V gene: TRBV27
D gene: NA
clone size: few
J gene: TRBJ1-1
CDR3 protein: CASSSVRVNTEAFF
CDR3 DNA: TGTGCCAGCAGTTCTGTCAGGGTGAACACTGAAGCTTTCTTT

V gene: TRBV13
D gene: NA
clone size: NA
J gene: TRBJ2-2
CDR3 protein: CASSSPGPTTGELFF
CDR3 DNA: TGTGCCAGCAGCTCCCCGGGGCCCACTACCGGGGAGCTGTTTTTT

V gene: TRBV30
D gene: TRBD1
clone size: NA
J gene: TRBJ2-7
CDR3 protein: CAWRSDRGIPYEQYF
CDR3 DNA: TGTGCCTGGAGGTCCGACAGGGGTATCCCCTACGAGCAGTACTTC

V gene: TRBV5-4
D gene: NA
clone size: few
J gene: TRBJ1-5
CDR3 protein: CASSSGPEGSPQHF
CDR3 DNA: TGTGCCAGCAGCTCTGGCCCCGAGGGTTCACCCCAGCATTTT

V gene: TRBV7-3
D gene: NA
clone size: NA
J gene: TRBJ2-1
CDR3 protein: CASSPEGFLGNEQFF
CDR3 DNA: TGTGCCAGCAGCCCAGAGGGTTTCCTGGGCAATGAGCAGTTCTTC

V gene: TRBV7-2
D gene: TRBD2
clone size: few
J gene: TRBJ2-3
CDR3 protein: CASSLAYVERGADTQYF
CDR3 DNA: TGTGCCAGCAGCTTAGCGTATGTAGAGCGGGGGGCAGATACGCAGTATTTT

V gene: TRBV27
D gene: NA
clone size: NA
J gene: TRBJ1-5
CDR3 protein: CASSFKLGNQPQHF
CDR3 DNA: TGTGCCAGCAGCTTCAAATTGGGCAATCAGCCCCAGCATTTT

V gene: TRBV4-3
D gene: TRBD2
clone size: few
J gene: TRBJ2-1
CDR3 protein: CASNGGLAEKRSYNEQFF
CDR3 DNA: TGCGCCAGTAATGGGGGACTAGCGGAAAAACGCTCCTACAATGAGCAGTTCTTC

V gene: TRBV7-2
D gene: TRBD1
clone size: NA
J gene: TRBJ1-2
CDR3 protein: CASTLSGTGHGYTF
CDR3 DNA: TGTGCCAGCACCTTATCCGGGACAGGGCATGGCTACACCTTC

V gene: TRBV15
D gene: NA
clone size: NA
J gene: TRBJ1-1
CDR3 protein: CATSRDGGAKRSEAFF
CDR3 DNA: TGTGCCACCAGCAGAGATGGTGGGGCCAAGCGATCTGAAGCTTTCTTT

V gene: TRBV2
D gene: NA
clone size: few
J gene: TRBJ1-4
CDR3 protein: CASVQGSNTGKLFF
CDR3 DNA: TGTGCCAGCGTACAAGGGTCGAACACAGGAAAACTGTTTTTT

V gene: TRBV10-3
D gene: TRBD1
clone size: NA
J gene: TRBJ1-2
CDR3 protein: CAISPSKGQNYGYTF
CDR3 DNA: TGTGCCATCAGCCCTTCTAAGGGACAGAACTATGGCTACACCTTC

V gene: TRBV4-2
D gene: NA
clone size: few
J gene: TRBJ1-3
CDR3 protein: CASSQAVDHSGNTIYF
CDR3 DNA: TGTGCCAGCAGCCAAGCGGTAGACCACTCTGGAAACACCATATATTTT

V gene: TRBV7-9
D gene: TRBD1
clone size: NA
J gene: TRBJ1-6
CDR3 protein: CASSATGGDSPLHF
CDR3 DNA: TGTGCCAGCAGCGCCACAGGGGGTGATTCACCCCTCCACTTT

V gene: TRBV7-9
D gene: NA
clone size: NA
J gene: TRBJ2-2
CDR3 protein: CASSLGLQNTGELFF
CDR3 DNA: TGTGCCAGCAGCTTAGGCCTACAGAACACCGGGGAGCTGTTTTTT

V gene: TRBV29-1
D gene: NA
clone size: few
J gene: TRBJ2-3
CDR3 protein: CSVQISTDTQYF
CDR3 DNA: TGCAGCGTCCAAATTTCCACAGATACGCAGTATTTT